This T cell receptor (beta chain) was retrieved from a study of cytomegalovirus exposure and HLA in healthy donors. Details on this clone: The antigen remains unidentified.

Study-level results: Excluded: some indistinguishable V segments such as TRBV6-2 and TRBV6-3. Reportedly, a later analysis found an Asian-associated ancestry cluster had fewer N-insertions than the approximately 600-donor mean. Later on, analysis showed that most CMV-associated TCR beta chains appeared to be HLA-restricted. For TCR beta chains, V- and J-gene trimming was later linked to a missense DCLRE1C variant.

The PCR ran on 60 Vbeta and 13 Jbeta primers. TCRdb's table, derived via immunoSEQ multiplex PCR, lists solely in-frame clones and lacks some. Here the sample spans 120,000 to 150,000 clones, approximately 79% being singletons. In germline, CDR1 is SGDLS, CDR2 YYNGEE. CDR3 size: 14 residues. V lost 2 bases and J 3 bases, leaving 9 bases between the germline ends. Material: PBMCs. The receptor was derived from a woman in her 40s in good health and CMV-seropositive. The chain joins TRBV9 to TRBJ1-3; D gene ambiguous. Here the CDR3 DNA reads TGTGCCAGCAGCGTCTCAGGAGGTGGAAACACCATATATTTT. Protein sequence: CASSVSGGGNTIYF.